This entry describes one T cell receptor (beta chain). No antigen is known for it. This sample is drawn from a study of T cells after yellow fever vaccination. Study information: Those fractions that held only low numbers of cells were prepared using the SMART-Seq v4 Ultra Low Input RNA kit. General study points: Clonotypes appearing in both CD4 and CD8 compartments existed, and their share was small. Post-booster repertoires again held most primary-vaccination clones (around 95% CD4, just under 90% CD8). By day 5 rather than day 15, the secondary response had peaked, though it was weaker.

The V end lost 5 bases, the J end lost 2 bases, and 9 bases lay between the germline ends. The CDR3 totals 13 residues. The germline V gene has CDR1 SGHDN and CDR2 FVKESK. MiXCR, run by TCRdb on the 5' RACE reads, gives a single entry per CDR3 protein. The table has fewer than 400,000 distinct CDR3 sequences, around 11% seen once; the top ten hold roughly 3%. Sequencing used CD4+ T cells sorted from PBMCs, obtained 45 days after the yellow fever booster vaccination. The rearrangement joins TRBV14 to TRBJ2-5; D might be TRBD2 (6 bases). The receptor was derived from a young man who received the YFV17D yellow fever vaccine. CDR3 loop: CASSNGLQETQYF. CDR3 in DNA: TGTGCCAGCAGCAATGGACTACAAGAGACCCAGTACTTC.